This T cell receptor beta chain was identified during a study of CD8 T cells in ankylosing spondylitis. Study outcomes and limitations: A TCR beta motif of roughly eight highly homologous variants seemed to mark ankylosing spondylitis blood.

This clonotype was seen a handful of times. Its specificity is unknown. Germline-derived CDR1 and CDR2 are SGHRS and YFSETQ. This CDR3 has 15 amino acids. J lost 8 bases, V lost 4 bases, and 6 bases had no gene match. TCRdb re-analysed the 5' RACE reads in MiXCR, keeping a single row per CDR3 protein. This table holds 300,000 to 400,000 distinct CDR3 sequences, about a fifth found once. Sequences were obtained from blood, either unsorted or a sorted T cell fraction (not recorded which). The V call is TRBV5-1, the J call TRBJ2-1; 13 positions match TRBD2. The clonotype originates from a male donor with ankylosing spondylitis. The CDR3: CASSSPGLAGHEQFF. The CDR3 nucleotides are TGCGCCAGCAGCAGTCCGGGACTAGCGGGACATGAGCAGTTCTTC.